The text below deals with one TCR beta chain. The CDR3 is cut off 3 residues early in the read; its end comes from the germline J gene. Average input was roughly 1,100 ng genomic DNA for immunoSEQ TCR beta CDR3 amplification. The method was immunoSEQ multiplex PCR; TCRdb's version includes in-frame clones alone and lacks a portion of them. In all, the sample yields some 41,000 clones. The data originate from a study of T cells in women clearing cervical HPV infection. Overall study context: HLA type could not be excluded as a confounder.

V trimming: 7 bases; J trimming: 2 bases; junction bases outside the gene matches: 7. Per the germline V gene, CDR1 is SQVTM and CDR2 is ANQGSEA. The CDR3 has 13 residues. V and J are TRBV29-1 and TRBJ2-7; 8 bases are shared with TRBD2. The sequenced sample consisted of blood buffy coat. The clonotype originates from a woman between 18 and 70 years old with a cervical HPV16 infection that either progressed to CIN3+ or cleared (not recorded which). CDR3 sequence reads: CSAREAGAYEQYF. CDR3 DNA, as far as it was read: TGCAGCGCCCGGGAAGCGGGAGCCTACGAG.